These T cell receptor beta chains were read from a single sample in a study of cytomegalovirus exposure and HLA in healthy donors. TCRdb keeps only in-frame clones here, not all; method: immunoSEQ multiplex PCR. The data hold 55,000 to 65,000 clones, with 85% to 95% observed a single time. Sequenced material: PBMCs. Every receptor here comes from a woman in her late teens or twenties in good health and CMV-seropositive. The CDR3 runs from the conserved cysteine through the conserved F or W. D genes are given only for firm matches. Expanded clones are given a class, and other clones once, few, many or no size at all.

v_call: TRBV7-9
d_call: TRBD2
clone_size: NA
j_call: TRBJ2-1
cdr3_nt: TGTGCCAGCAGCTTATCAGAAAGACTAGCGGTGTACAATGAGCAGTTCTTC
cdr3_aa: CASSLSERLAVYNEQFF

v_call: TRBV4-1
d_call: TRBD1
clone_size: NA
j_call: TRBJ2-7
cdr3_nt: TGCGCCAGCAGCCAAGAGGGGACAGGGGGAGTACAAGAGCAGTACTTC
cdr3_aa: CASSQEGTGGVQEQYF

v_call: TRBV9
d_call: TRBD1
clone_size: NA
j_call: TRBJ2-7
cdr3_nt: TGTGCCAGCAGCGCTCGGACAGGTACCTACGAGCAGTACTTC
cdr3_aa: CASSARTGTYEQYF

v_call: TRBV13
d_call: NA
clone_size: NA
j_call: TRBJ1-2
cdr3_nt: TGTGCCAGCAGCCCGACGGGGGGCACGTATGGCTACACCTTC
cdr3_aa: CASSPTGGTYGYTF

v_call: TRBV27
d_call: TRBD1
clone_size: NA
j_call: TRBJ2-7
cdr3_nt: TGTGCCAGCAGTTTGGCCGGGACAGCCTACGAGCAGTACTTC
cdr3_aa: CASSLAGTAYEQYF

v_call: TRBV10-1
d_call: NA
clone_size: NA
j_call: TRBJ2-6
cdr3_nt: TGCGCCAGCAGTGGTGGGGGGGCGCCTGGGGCCAACGTCCTGACTTTC
cdr3_aa: CASSGGGAPGANVLTF

v_call: TRBV19
d_call: NA
clone_size: NA
j_call: TRBJ1-1
cdr3_nt: TGTGCCAGTAGTTTTGGTCAGGGGACTGAAGCTTTCTTT
cdr3_aa: CASSFGQGTEAFF

v_call: TRBV7-9
d_call: NA
clone_size: NA
j_call: TRBJ2-1
cdr3_nt: TGTGCCAGCAGTCGACAAGACAATGAGCAGTTCTTC
cdr3_aa: CASSRQDNEQFF

v_call: TRBV6-5
d_call: TRBD2
clone_size: NA
j_call: TRBJ2-3
cdr3_nt: TGTGCCAGCAGCGTACTAGCGGGGGCCCAGGGGGCGCAGTATTTT
cdr3_aa: CASSVLAGAQGAQYF

v_call: TRBV20-1
d_call: NA
clone_size: NA
j_call: TRBJ1-1
cdr3_nt: TGCAGCCCCCCGTTTGACACTGAAGCTTTCTTT
cdr3_aa: CSPPFDTEAFF

v_call: TRBV6-1
d_call: NA
clone_size: NA
j_call: TRBJ1-6
cdr3_nt: TGTGCCAGCAAAGGCGGTCAGGGTTCACCCCTCCACTTT
cdr3_aa: CASKGGQGSPLHF

v_call: TRBV6-5
d_call: NA
clone_size: NA
j_call: TRBJ1-1
cdr3_nt: TGTGCCAGCCTAATGAACACTGAAGCTTTCTTT
cdr3_aa: CASLMNTEAFF

v_call: TRBV7-2
d_call: TRBD1
clone_size: NA
j_call: TRBJ2-1
cdr3_nt: TGTGCCAGCAACAGACAGGGAACAAAGCAGTTCTTC
cdr3_aa: CASNRQGTKQFF

v_call: TRBV4-1
d_call: TRBD1
clone_size: NA
j_call: TRBJ2-3
cdr3_nt: TGCGCCAGCAGCCATCCCAGGGACAGGGAAACAGATACGCAGTATTTT
cdr3_aa: CASSHPRDRETDTQYF

v_call: TRBV6-1
d_call: TRBD1
clone_size: NA
j_call: TRBJ2-7
cdr3_nt: TGTGCCAGCAGTGAAGGAAAGAAGGGGGCGGAGGTCTACGAGCAGTACTTC
cdr3_aa: CASSEGKKGAEVYEQYF

v_call: TRBV10-3
d_call: TRBD2
clone_size: NA
j_call: TRBJ2-1
cdr3_nt: TGTGCCATCAGTGAATCCGGGACTAACTACAATGAGCAGTTCTTC
cdr3_aa: CAISESGTNYNEQFF

v_call: TRBV29-1
d_call: TRBD1
clone_size: NA
j_call: TRBJ1-1
cdr3_nt: TGCAGCGTTGGGCTGGCAGGGGGACTCATGGACACTGAAGCTTTCTTT
cdr3_aa: CSVGLAGGLMDTEAFF

v_call: TRBV7-6
d_call: TRBD2
clone_size: NA
j_call: TRBJ2-7
cdr3_nt: TGTGCCAGCAGCAATCGGGGGGGTCTTTACGAGCAGTACTTC
cdr3_aa: CASSNRGGLYEQYF

v_call: TRBV20-1
d_call: NA
clone_size: NA
j_call: TRBJ2-1
cdr3_nt: TGCAGTGCCGAAAGGAGCAATGAGCAGTTCTTC
cdr3_aa: CSAERSNEQFF

v_call: TRBV28
d_call: NA
clone_size: NA
j_call: TRBJ2-2
cdr3_nt: TGTGCCAGCAGTTTAGCGGGACAGACCGGGGAGCTGTTTTTT
cdr3_aa: CASSLAGQTGELFF

v_call: TRBV5-3
d_call: TRBD1
clone_size: NA
j_call: TRBJ2-3
cdr3_nt: TGTGCCAGAAGCCCAAGGGGACAGGGGGTTTATACGCAGTATTTT
cdr3_aa: CARSPRGQGVYTQYF

v_call: TRBV6-6
d_call: TRBD1
clone_size: NA
j_call: TRBJ2-1
cdr3_nt: TGTGCCATCAGGGGGACAGGGTCCTACAATGAGCAGTTCTTC
cdr3_aa: CAIRGTGSYNEQFF

v_call: TRBV10-3
d_call: NA
clone_size: NA
j_call: TRBJ1-2
cdr3_nt: TGTGCCACACTAGGACAGCCTAACTATGGCTACACCTTC
cdr3_aa: CATLGQPNYGYTF

v_call: TRBV6-4
d_call: TRBD1
clone_size: NA
j_call: TRBJ1-2
cdr3_nt: TGTGCCAGCAGTGCCTCCGGGACAGGGATAAACGGCTACACCTTC
cdr3_aa: CASSASGTGINGYTF

v_call: TRBV27
d_call: TRBD2
clone_size: NA
j_call: TRBJ2-1
cdr3_nt: TGTGCCAGCAGTCCGGGCCCGGGGGAGGGCAGCAATGAGCAGTTCTTC
cdr3_aa: CASSPGPGEGSNEQFF

v_call: TRBV18
d_call: TRBD1
clone_size: NA
j_call: TRBJ2-3
cdr3_nt: TGTGCCAGCTCACTTAGGGACAGGAGCACAGATACGCAGTATTTT
cdr3_aa: CASSLRDRSTDTQYF

v_call: TRBV5-6
d_call: TRBD2
clone_size: NA
j_call: TRBJ2-5
cdr3_nt: TGTGCCAGCAGCTTGCGGGGGGGACAAGAGACCCAGTACTTC
cdr3_aa: CASSLRGGQETQYF

v_call: TRBV5-4
d_call: NA
clone_size: NA
j_call: TRBJ2-3
cdr3_nt: TGTGCCAGCAGCTTGGAGGCCGGACAATGGATAGATACGCAGTATTTT
cdr3_aa: CASSLEAGQWIDTQYF

v_call: TRBV10-3
d_call: NA
clone_size: NA
j_call: TRBJ1-2
cdr3_nt: TGTGCCATCAGTGACGGGGGGGGCTACACCTTC
cdr3_aa: CAISDGGGYTF

v_call: TRBV18
d_call: NA
clone_size: few
j_call: TRBJ2-4
cdr3_nt: TGTGCCAGCTCATCAACGCCCGGTAGCCTAGCCAAAAACATTCAGTACTTC
cdr3_aa: CASSSTPGSLAKNIQYF

v_call: TRBV13
d_call: NA
clone_size: NA
j_call: TRBJ1-5
cdr3_nt: TGTGCCAGCAGCGCCCCGGGGGGCAATCAGCCCCAGCATTTT
cdr3_aa: CASSAPGGNQPQHF

v_call: TRBV4-2
d_call: NA
clone_size: NA
j_call: TRBJ2-5
cdr3_nt: TGTGCCAGCAGCCAAGGGCCGGGGGAGACCCAGTACTTC
cdr3_aa: CASSQGPGETQYF

v_call: TRBV7-9
d_call: TRBD2
clone_size: NA
j_call: TRBJ2-1
cdr3_nt: TGTGCCAGCAGCCTAGCCGGGACTAGCGCTTTTGAGCAGTTCTTC
cdr3_aa: CASSLAGTSAFEQFF

v_call: TRBV29-1
d_call: NA
clone_size: NA
j_call: TRBJ2-2
cdr3_nt: TGCAGCGTTCGGGACACCGGGGAGCTGTTTTTT
cdr3_aa: CSVRDTGELFF

v_call: TRBV6-4
d_call: NA
clone_size: NA
j_call: TRBJ2-1
cdr3_nt: TGTGCCAGCAGTGTCAGGTCTGAAGGAGGCAATGAGCAGTTCTTC
cdr3_aa: CASSVRSEGGNEQFF

v_call: TRBV30
d_call: NA
clone_size: once
j_call: TRBJ2-3
cdr3_nt: TGTGCCACTAGGACAGACTTTAGCACAGATACGCAGTATTTT
cdr3_aa: CATRTDFSTDTQYF

v_call: TRBV27
d_call: TRBD2
clone_size: NA
j_call: TRBJ2-1
cdr3_nt: TGTGCCAGCAGCTTAAAGTCCCCGGGAGGGCCTTTCAATGAGCAGTTCTTC
cdr3_aa: CASSLKSPGGPFNEQFF

v_call: TRBV25-1
d_call: NA
clone_size: once
j_call: TRBJ1-2
cdr3_nt: TGTGCCAGCAGTGAATATCAGAACAGCTACTATGGCTACACCTTC
cdr3_aa: CASSEYQNSYYGYTF

v_call: TRBV30
d_call: TRBD1
clone_size: NA
j_call: TRBJ2-7
cdr3_nt: TGTGCCTGGTCCGGGACAGGGATATGGAGGTCCTACGAGCAGTACTTC
cdr3_aa: CAWSGTGIWRSYEQYF

v_call: TRBV7-2
d_call: TRBD1
clone_size: NA
j_call: TRBJ2-1
cdr3_nt: TGTGCCAGCAGCCCAGAGGGAGAGGGCACAGGGGACAATGAGCAGTTCTTC
cdr3_aa: CASSPEGEGTGDNEQFF

v_call: TRBV5-3
d_call: NA
clone_size: NA
j_call: TRBJ1-5
cdr3_nt: TGTGCCAGAAGCTTGAACAGGTGGAATCAGCCCCAGCATTTT
cdr3_aa: CARSLNRWNQPQHF

v_call: TRBV28
d_call: TRBD1
clone_size: NA
j_call: TRBJ1-2
cdr3_nt: TGTGCCAGCAGCAAAGAAACAGGGGCCTATGGCTACACCTTC
cdr3_aa: CASSKETGAYGYTF

v_call: TRBV10-1
d_call: TRBD2
clone_size: NA
j_call: TRBJ2-7
cdr3_nt: TGCGCCAGCAGTGCCGGGACTAGCGGGAGGGTTACCGAGCAGTACTTC
cdr3_aa: CASSAGTSGRVTEQYF

v_call: TRBV9
d_call: TRBD2
clone_size: NA
j_call: TRBJ2-1
cdr3_nt: TGTGCCAGCAGCGCCTCCGGGACTAGCGGATCTAAAGCCGTCTACAATGAGCAGTTCTTC
cdr3_aa: CASSASGTSGSKAVYNEQFF

v_call: TRBV19
d_call: NA
clone_size: NA
j_call: TRBJ1-1
cdr3_nt: TGTGCCAGTAGTACGCACCGGGAGTTGAACACTGAAGCTTTCTTT
cdr3_aa: CASSTHRELNTEAFF

v_call: TRBV28
d_call: NA
clone_size: NA
j_call: TRBJ2-7
cdr3_nt: TGTGCCAGCACCACCCGGGGGGCCAGCTCCTACGAGCAGTACTTC
cdr3_aa: CASTTRGASSYEQYF

v_call: TRBV2
d_call: TRBD2
clone_size: once
j_call: TRBJ2-7
cdr3_nt: TGTGCCCCTCGGGCTAGCGGGGGAAACGAGCAGTACTTC
cdr3_aa: CAPRASGGNEQYF

v_call: TRBV4-2
d_call: NA
clone_size: NA
j_call: TRBJ1-2
cdr3_nt: TGTGCCAGCAGCCAAGATCGCGGAACTTATGGCTACACCTTC
cdr3_aa: CASSQDRGTYGYTF

v_call: TRBV15
d_call: NA
clone_size: NA
j_call: TRBJ1-5
cdr3_nt: TGTGCCACCAGCAGAGATACCTTATCCCACAGGGAAAGCAATCAGCCCCAGCATTTT
cdr3_aa: CATSRDTLSHRESNQPQHF

v_call: TRBV2
d_call: NA
clone_size: NA
j_call: TRBJ1-2
cdr3_nt: TGTGCCAGCAGCCCGTCGAGCAAACACTATGGCTACACCTTC
cdr3_aa: CASSPSSKHYGYTF

v_call: TRBV7-6
d_call: TRBD1
clone_size: large
j_call: TRBJ2-7
cdr3_nt: TGTGCCAGCAGCTCCTCACAGGGGGCCGAGCAGTACTTC
cdr3_aa: CASSSSQGAEQYF

v_call: TRBV2
d_call: TRBD2
clone_size: NA
j_call: TRBJ2-3
cdr3_nt: TGTGCCAGCAGGACTAGCGGGGGGGCGGGCACAGATACGCAGTATTTT
cdr3_aa: CASRTSGGAGTDTQYF

v_call: TRBV27
d_call: NA
clone_size: NA
j_call: TRBJ2-7
cdr3_nt: TGTGCCAGCAGTTCCCGGACAGCGTTTTACGAGCAGTACTTC
cdr3_aa: CASSSRTAFYEQYF

v_call: TRBV6-1
d_call: NA
clone_size: NA
j_call: TRBJ2-2
cdr3_nt: TGTGCCAGCAGTGACCCACACAGGGACCCTATTAACACCGGGGAGCTGTTTTTT
cdr3_aa: CASSDPHRDPINTGELFF

v_call: TRBV11-1
d_call: NA
clone_size: NA
j_call: TRBJ2-7
cdr3_nt: TGTGCCAGCAGCTTTCAAGAGGGCGAGCAGTACTTC
cdr3_aa: CASSFQEGEQYF